This T cell receptor beta chain was sequenced in a study of T-cell memory formation after mild COVID-19. CDR3 length equals 16 residues. Trimming cost V 4 bases and J 1 base, with 17 bases left between them. CDR1 SGHKS and CDR2 YYEKEE come from the germline V gene (reference sequence). TCRdb used MiXCR to reprocess the 5' RACE reads, holding one entry per CDR3 protein. Here the sample spans around 510,000 distinct CDR3 sequences, about 20% being singletons. The chain combines TRBV5-5 with TRBJ1-1, with a tentative D call TRBD1 (5 bases). Sequenced: PBMCs or a T cell subset sorted from them (not recorded which). The receptor was derived from an adult woman who had mild COVID-19 (a few samples of this study predate the infection). Cell type and time point are not known. The CDR3 region is CASSQLVVGPNTEAFF. CDR3 nucleotide sequence: TGTGCCAGCAGCCAGCTCGTTGTGGGACCGAACACTGAAGCTTTCTTT.